The TCR beta chain described here comes from a study of OX40 agonist ivuxolimab in advanced cancers. Study-wide context: Hepatocellular carcinoma, melanoma, renal cell or head and neck cancer occurred in dose-escalation patients. Three patients, one with hepatocellular carcinoma and two with cutaneous melanoma, achieved partial responses.

The sample holds one count of this clone. Sequenced by immunoSEQ multiplex PCR; TCRdb stores in-frame clones only, minus some. Of 15,000 or so clones detected, roughly nine tenths appear once; the ten largest clones hold roughly 23%. The CDR3 is made up of 14 amino acids. The V and J ends lost 5 bases and 4 bases respectively, with 14 bases between them. Germline V gene lookup returns CDR1 SNHLY and CDR2 FYNNEI. The TCR was taken from an adult with an advanced solid tumor such as melanoma, head and neck, liver or kidney cancer. The sample was CD4+ or CD8+ T cells sorted from blood, taken in a trial of the OX40 agonist ivuxolimab. The gene calls are TRBV2 and TRBJ2-5, with D perhaps being TRBD1 or TRBD2 (5 bases each). The CDR3 DNA reads TGTGCCAGCAGTAAAGAGGGGCGGCGAGAGACCCAGTACTTC. This translates into CASSKEGRRETQYF. The full variable domain, rest sourced from reference TRBV2 and TRBJ2-5, is EPEVTQTPSHQVTQMGQEVILRCVPISNHLYFYWYRQILGQKVEFLVSFYNNEISEKSEIFDDQFSVERPDGSNFTLKIRSTKLEDSAMYFCASSKEGRRETQYFGPGTRLLVL.